This T cell receptor beta chain was identified in a study of follicular helper T cells after annual influenza vaccination. Study details: Across the 2013-2014, 2014-2015 and 2015-2016 vaccination seasons, some subjects were resampled.

As regards this clone: Its antigen is still unknown.

Time point denoted: 2015-2016 season, 7 days after influenza vaccination. Notes on the study in general: Each annual vaccination recalled recurring oligoclonal ICOS+CD38+ cTfh clonotypes.

Sequencing was performed with immunoSEQ multiplex PCR; in TCRdb, only in-frame clones are kept and a portion is missing. The data hold several thousand clones, with 80% to 85% observed a single time. The clonotype originates from an adult who received the influenza vaccine. Source: CXCR5+ CD38- circulating T follicular helper cells from blood, taken 7 days after influenza vaccination. Subset specified: circulating Tfh, non-naive CD4+CXCR5+PD-1+ (ICOS+CD38+ or ICOS-CD38-).

The CDR3 nucleotides read TGTGCCAGCAGGGGGACAGGGGTAGCGTCGGGAAACACCATATATTTT. Its protein is CASRGTGVASGNTIYF. The chain is built from TRBV2 and TRBJ1-3; 10 bases are a match to TRBD1. The length of the CDR3 is 16 residues. Germline-derived CDR1 and CDR2 are SNHLY and FYNNEI. After removal of 6 bases from V and 4 bases from J, the junction contained 9 bases not matched to a gene.